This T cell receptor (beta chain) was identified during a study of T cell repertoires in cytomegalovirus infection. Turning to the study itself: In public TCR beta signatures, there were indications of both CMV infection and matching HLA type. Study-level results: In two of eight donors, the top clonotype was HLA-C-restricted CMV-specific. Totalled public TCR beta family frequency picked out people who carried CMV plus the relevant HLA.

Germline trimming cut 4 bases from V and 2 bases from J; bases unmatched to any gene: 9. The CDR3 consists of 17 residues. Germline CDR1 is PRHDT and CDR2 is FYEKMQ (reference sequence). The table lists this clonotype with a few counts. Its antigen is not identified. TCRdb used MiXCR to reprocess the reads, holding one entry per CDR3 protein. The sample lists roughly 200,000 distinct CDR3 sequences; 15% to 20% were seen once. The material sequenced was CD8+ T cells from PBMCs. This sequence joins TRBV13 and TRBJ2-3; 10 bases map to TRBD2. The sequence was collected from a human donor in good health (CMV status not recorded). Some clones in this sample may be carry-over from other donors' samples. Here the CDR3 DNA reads TGTGCCAGCAGCTCCTGGCCAGCGGGGGGGATCACAGATACGCAGTATTTT. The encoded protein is CASSSWPAGGITDTQYF.